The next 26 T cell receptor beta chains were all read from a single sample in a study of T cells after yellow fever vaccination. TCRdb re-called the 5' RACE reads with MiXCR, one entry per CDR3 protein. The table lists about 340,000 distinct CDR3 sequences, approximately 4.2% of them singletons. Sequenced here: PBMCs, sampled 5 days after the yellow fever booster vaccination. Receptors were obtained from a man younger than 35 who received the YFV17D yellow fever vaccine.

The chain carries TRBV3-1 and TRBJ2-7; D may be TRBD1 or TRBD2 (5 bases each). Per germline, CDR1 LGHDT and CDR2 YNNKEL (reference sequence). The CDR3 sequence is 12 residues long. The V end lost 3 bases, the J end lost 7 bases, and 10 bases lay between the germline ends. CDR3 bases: TGTGCCAGCAGCCATGCCGGGGCGGAGCAGTACTTC. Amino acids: CASSHAGAEQYF.

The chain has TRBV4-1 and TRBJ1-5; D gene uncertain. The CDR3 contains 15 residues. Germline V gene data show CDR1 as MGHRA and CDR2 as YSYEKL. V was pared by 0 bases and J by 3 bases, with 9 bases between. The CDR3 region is CASSQETGNNQPQHF. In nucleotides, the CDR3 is TGCGCCAGCAGCCAAGAGACGGGAAACAATCAGCCCCAGCATTTT.

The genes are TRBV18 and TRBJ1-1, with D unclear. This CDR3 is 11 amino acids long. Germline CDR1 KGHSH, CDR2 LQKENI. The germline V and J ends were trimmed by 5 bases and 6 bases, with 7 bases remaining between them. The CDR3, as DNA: TGTGCCAGCTCATTAACTTCTGAAGCTTTCTTT. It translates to CASSLTSEAFF.

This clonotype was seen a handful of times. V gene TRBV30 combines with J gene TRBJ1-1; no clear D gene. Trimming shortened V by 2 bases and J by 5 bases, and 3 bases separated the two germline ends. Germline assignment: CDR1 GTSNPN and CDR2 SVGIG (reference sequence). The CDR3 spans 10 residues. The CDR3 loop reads CAWSSTEAFF. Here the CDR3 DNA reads TGTGCCTGGAGTTCGACTGAAGCTTTCTTT. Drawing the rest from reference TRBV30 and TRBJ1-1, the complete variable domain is SQTIHQWPATLVQPVGSPLSLECTVEGTSNPNLYWYRQAAGRGLQLLFYSVGIGQISSEVPQNLSASRPQDRQFILSSKKLLLSDSGFYLCAWSSTEAFFGQGTRLTVV.

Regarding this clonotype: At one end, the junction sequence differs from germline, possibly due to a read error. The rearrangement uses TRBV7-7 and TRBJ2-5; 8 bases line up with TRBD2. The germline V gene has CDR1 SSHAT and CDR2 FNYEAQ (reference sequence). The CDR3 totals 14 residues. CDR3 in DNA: TGTGCTAGCAGCTTAGGGACTAGTTCAGAGACCCAGTACTTC. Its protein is CASSLGTSSETQYF. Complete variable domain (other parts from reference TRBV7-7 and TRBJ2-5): GAGVSQSPRYKVTKRGQDVTLRCDPISSHATLYWYQQALGQGPEFLTYFNYEAQPDKSGLPSDRFSAERPEGSISTLTIQRTEQRDSAMYRCASSLGTSSETQYFGPGTRLLVL.

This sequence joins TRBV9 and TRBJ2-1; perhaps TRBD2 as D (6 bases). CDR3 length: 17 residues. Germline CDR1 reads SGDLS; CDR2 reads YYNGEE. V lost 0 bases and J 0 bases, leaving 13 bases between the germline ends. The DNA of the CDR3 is TGTGCCAGCAGCGTAGACCGGGAGACTCGCTCCTACAATGAGCAGTTCTTC. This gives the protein CASSVDRETRSYNEQFF. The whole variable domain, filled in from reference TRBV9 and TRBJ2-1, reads DSGVTQTPKHLITATGQRVTLRCSPRSGDLSVYWYQQSLDQGLQFLIQYYNGEERAKGNILERFSAQQFPDLHSELNLSSLELGDSALYFCASSVDRETRSYNEQFFGPGTRLTVL.

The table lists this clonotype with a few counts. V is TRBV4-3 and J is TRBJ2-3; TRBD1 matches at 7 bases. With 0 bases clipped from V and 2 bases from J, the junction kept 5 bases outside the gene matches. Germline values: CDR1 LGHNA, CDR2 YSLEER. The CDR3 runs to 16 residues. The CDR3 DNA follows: TGCGCCAGCAGCCAAGATCTGGGACAGCACACAGATACGCAGTATTTT. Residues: CASSQDLGQHTDTQYF.

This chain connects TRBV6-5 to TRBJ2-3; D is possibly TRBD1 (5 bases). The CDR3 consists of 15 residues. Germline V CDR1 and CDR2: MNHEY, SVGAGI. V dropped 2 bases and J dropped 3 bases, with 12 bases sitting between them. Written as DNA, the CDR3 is TGTGCCAGCAGTTACCGTACAGCAGGGACAGATACGCAGTATTTT. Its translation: CASSYRTAGTDTQYF.

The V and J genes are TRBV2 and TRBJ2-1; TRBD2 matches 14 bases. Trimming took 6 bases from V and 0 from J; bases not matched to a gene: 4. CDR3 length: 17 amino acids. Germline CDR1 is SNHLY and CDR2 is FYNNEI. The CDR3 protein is CASRGGTSGSSYNEQFF. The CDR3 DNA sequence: TGTGCCAGCAGGGGGGGGACTAGCGGGAGCTCCTACAATGAGCAGTTCTTC.

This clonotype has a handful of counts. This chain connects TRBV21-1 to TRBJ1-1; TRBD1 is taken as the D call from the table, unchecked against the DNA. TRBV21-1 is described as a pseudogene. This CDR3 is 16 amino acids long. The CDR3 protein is CASSNRREERHPEAFF. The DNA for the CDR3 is TGTGCCAGCAGCAATCGCAGGGAAGAGAGGCACCCTGAAGCTTTCTTT.

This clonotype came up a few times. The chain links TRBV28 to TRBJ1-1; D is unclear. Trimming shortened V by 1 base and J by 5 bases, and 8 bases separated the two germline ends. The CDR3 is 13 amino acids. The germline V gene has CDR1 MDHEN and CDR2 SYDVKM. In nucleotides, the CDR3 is TGTGCCAGCAGTTTATTGAGGAGAACTGAAGCTTTCTTT. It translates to CASSLLRRTEAFF.

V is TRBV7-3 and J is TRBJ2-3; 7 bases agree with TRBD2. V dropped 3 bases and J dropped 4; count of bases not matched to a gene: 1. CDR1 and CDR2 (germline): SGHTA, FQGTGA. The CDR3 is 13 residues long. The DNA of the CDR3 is TGTGCCAGCAGCTTCGGACTAGCAGATACGCAGTATTTT. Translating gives CASSFGLADTQYF.

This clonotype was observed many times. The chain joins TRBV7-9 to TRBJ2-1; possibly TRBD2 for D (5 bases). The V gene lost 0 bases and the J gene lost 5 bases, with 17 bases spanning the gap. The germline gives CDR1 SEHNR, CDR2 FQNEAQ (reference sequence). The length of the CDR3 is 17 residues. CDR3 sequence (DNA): TGTGCCAGCAGCTTAGCGTGGTCGGGCGACGGGGACAATGAGCAGTTCTTC. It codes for CASSLAWSGDGDNEQFF.

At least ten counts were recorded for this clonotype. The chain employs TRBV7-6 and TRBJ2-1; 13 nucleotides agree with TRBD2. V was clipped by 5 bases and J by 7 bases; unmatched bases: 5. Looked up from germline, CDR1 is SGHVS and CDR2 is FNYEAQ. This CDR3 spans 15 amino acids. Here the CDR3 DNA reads TGTGCCAGCAGCCTACTAGCGGGGGGGCAAAATGAGCAGTTCTTC. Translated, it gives CASSLLAGGQNEQFF.

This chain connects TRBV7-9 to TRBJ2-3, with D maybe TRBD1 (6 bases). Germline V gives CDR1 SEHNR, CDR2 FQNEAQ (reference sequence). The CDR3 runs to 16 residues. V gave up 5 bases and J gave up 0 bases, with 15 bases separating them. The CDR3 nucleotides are TGTGCCAGCAGCACGTGGACAGACCCTAGCACAGATACGCAGTATTTT. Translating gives CASSTWTDPSTDTQYF. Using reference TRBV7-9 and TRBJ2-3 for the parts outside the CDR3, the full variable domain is DTGVSQNPRHKITKRGQNVTFRCDPISEHNRLYWYRQTLGQGPEFLTYFQNEAQLEKSRLLSDRFSAERPKGSFSTLEIQRTEQGDSAMYLCASSTWTDPSTDTQYFGPGTRLTVL.

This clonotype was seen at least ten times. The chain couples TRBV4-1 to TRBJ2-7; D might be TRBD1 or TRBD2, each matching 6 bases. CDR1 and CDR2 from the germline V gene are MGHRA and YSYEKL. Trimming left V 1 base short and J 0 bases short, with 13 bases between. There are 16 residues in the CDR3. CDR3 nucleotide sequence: TGCGCCAGCAGCCAAGCTACGGGGGCGGCCTCCTACGAGCAGTACTTC. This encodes CASSQATGAASYEQYF.

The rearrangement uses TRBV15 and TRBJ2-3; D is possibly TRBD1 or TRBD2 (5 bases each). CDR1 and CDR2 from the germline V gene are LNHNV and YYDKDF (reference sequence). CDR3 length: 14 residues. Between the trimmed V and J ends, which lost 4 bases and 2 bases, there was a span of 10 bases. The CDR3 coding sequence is TGTGCCACCAGCACCGGGACCGACACAGATACGCAGTATTTT. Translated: CATSTGTDTDTQYF.

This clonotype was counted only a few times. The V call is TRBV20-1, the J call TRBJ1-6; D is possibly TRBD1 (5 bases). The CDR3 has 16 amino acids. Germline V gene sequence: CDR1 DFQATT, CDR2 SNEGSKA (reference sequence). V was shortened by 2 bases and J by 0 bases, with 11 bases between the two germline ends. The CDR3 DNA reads TGCAGTGCTAGAACAGGTTCTAGCTCCTATAATTCACCCCTCCACTTT. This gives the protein CSARTGSSSYNSPLHF.

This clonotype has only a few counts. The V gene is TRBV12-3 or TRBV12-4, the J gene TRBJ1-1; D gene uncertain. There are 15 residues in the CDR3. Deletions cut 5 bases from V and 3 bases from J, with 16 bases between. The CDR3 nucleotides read TGTGCCAGCAGTGTGGCCACCGGGCGCGACACTGAAGCTTTCTTT. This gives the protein CASSVATGRDTEAFF.

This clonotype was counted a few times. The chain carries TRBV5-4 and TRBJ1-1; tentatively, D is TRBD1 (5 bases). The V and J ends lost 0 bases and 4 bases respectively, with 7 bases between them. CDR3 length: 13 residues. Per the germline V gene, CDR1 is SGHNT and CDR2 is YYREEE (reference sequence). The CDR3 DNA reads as TGTGCCAGCAGCTTGGCCGGGACCACTGAAGCTTTCTTT. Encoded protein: CASSLAGTTEAFF.

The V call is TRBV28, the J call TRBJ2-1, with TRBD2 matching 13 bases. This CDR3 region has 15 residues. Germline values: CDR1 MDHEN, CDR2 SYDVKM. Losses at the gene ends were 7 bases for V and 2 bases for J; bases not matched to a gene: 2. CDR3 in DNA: TGTGCCAGCACCACTAGCGGGGGGGCCTACAATGAGCAGTTCTTC. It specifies CASTTSGGAYNEQFF.

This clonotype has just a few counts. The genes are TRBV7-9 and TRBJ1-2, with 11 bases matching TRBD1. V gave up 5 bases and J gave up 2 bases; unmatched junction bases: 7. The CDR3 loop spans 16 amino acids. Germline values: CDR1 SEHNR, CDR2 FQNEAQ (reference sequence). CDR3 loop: CASSARRTGGNYGYTF. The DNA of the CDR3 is TGTGCCAGCAGCGCCCGACGGACAGGGGGCAACTATGGCTACACCTTC.

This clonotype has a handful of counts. The chain's CDR3 is CASSEVPGAGGYTF. The DNA for the CDR3 is TGTGCCAGCAGTGAAGTACCAGGCGCGGGGGGCTACACCTTC. The rearrangement links TRBV6-1 to TRBJ1-2, with D unclear. V lost 1 base, J lost 8 bases, and 14 bases lay in between. Germline V gene data show CDR1 as MNHNS and CDR2 as SASEGT. There are 14 residues in the CDR3.

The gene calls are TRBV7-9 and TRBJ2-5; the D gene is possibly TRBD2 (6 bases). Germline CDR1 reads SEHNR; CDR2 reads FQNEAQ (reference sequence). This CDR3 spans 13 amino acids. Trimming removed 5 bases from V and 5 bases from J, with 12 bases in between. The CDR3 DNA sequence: TGTGCCAGCAGCAGGGACGGGGGTGAGACCCAGTACTTC. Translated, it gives CASSRDGGETQYF.

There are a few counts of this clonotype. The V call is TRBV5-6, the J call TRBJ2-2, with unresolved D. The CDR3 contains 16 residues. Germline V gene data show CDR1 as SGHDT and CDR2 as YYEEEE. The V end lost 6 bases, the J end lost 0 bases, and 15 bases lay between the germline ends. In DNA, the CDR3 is TGTGCCAGCATCACCTTGAGGCGGCCGAACACCGGGGAGCTGTTTTTT. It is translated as CASITLRRPNTGELFF. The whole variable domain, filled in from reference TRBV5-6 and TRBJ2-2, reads DAGVTQSPTHLIKTRGQQVTLRCSPKSGHDTVSWYQQALGQGPQFIFQYYEEEERQRGNFPDRFSGHQFPNYSSELNVNALLLGDSALYLCASITLRRPNTGELFFGEGSRLTVL.

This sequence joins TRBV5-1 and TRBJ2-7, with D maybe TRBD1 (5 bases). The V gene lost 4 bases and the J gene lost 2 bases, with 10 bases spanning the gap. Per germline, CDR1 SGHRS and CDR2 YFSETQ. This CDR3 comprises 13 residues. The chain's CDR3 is CASSLDSAYEQYV. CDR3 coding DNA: TGCGCCAGCAGCCTTGACAGTGCCTACGAGCAGTACGTC.